This entry lists 24 T cell receptor beta chains sequenced from one sample in a study of early T cells in non-severe SARS-CoV-2 infection. TCRdb re-called the 5' RACE reads with MiXCR, one entry per CDR3 protein. The sample gives over 70,000 distinct CDR3 sequences, over 13% of which show up once; 6.5% to 8.5% is in the top ten. The sample comprised whole blood. These receptors were obtained from an adult who was a healthcare worker with PCR-confirmed SARS-CoV-2 infection or an uninfected control (not recorded which).

The chain uses TRBV18 and TRBJ2-4; D uncertain. Between the trimmed V and J ends, which lost 0 bases and 0 bases, there was a span of 9 bases. Germline-derived CDR1 and CDR2 are KGHSH and LQKENI. This CDR3 is built from 16 residues. The CDR3 sequence: CASSPPELKAKNIQYF. The CDR3 nucleotides read TGTGCCAGCTCACCACCCGAACTGAAAGCCAAAAACATTCAGTACTTC.

Comment on this clonotype: With a much larger clone just one base away, this may be a read error. J is TRBJ2-5 and V is TRBV10-3; D perhaps matches TRBD1 (5 bases). The CDR3 consists of 13 residues. Germline CDR1 ENHRY, CDR2 SYGVKD. The CDR3 coding sequence is TGTGCCATCACGGACACCCCTCAAGAGAGCCAGTACTTC. Protein sequence: CAITDTPQESQYF.

This chain joins TRBV7-9 and TRBJ1-1; D may be TRBD1 (5 bases). With 6 bases removed from V and 4 bases from J, the gap between germline ends came to 12 bases. CDR3 length equals 13 residues. Germline CDR1 and CDR2: SEHNR and FQNEAQ (reference sequence). CDR3 sequence (DNA): TGTGCCAGCAGTCCAGGGATGACCACTGAAGCTTTCTTT. Translation: CASSPGMTTEAFF. The full variable domain, completed using reference TRBV7-9 and TRBJ1-1, is DTGVSQNPRHKITKRGQNVTFRCDPISEHNRLYWYRQTLGQGPEFLTYFQNEAQLEKSRLLSDRFSAERPKGSFSTLEIQRTEQGDSAMYLCASSPGMTTEAFFGQGTRLTVV.

This clonotype was counted a few times. This rearrangement joins TRBV5-1 to TRBJ2-2, with TRBD2 identical over 10 bases. J gave up 1 base and V 3 bases, and 3 bases lay outside the gene matches. In germline, CDR1 is SGHRS, CDR2 YFSETQ. The CDR3 is 16 residues long. The CDR3: CASSSPSGRNTGELFF. The CDR3, as DNA: TGCGCCAGCAGCTCACCTAGCGGGAGGAACACCGGGGAGCTGTTTTTT.

A few counts support this clonotype. The chain couples TRBV23-1 to TRBJ1-2; D might be TRBD1 (6 bases). TRBV23-1 is designated an ORF whose function remains uncertain. There are 13 residues in the CDR3. V lost 1 base and J 8 bases, leaving 11 bases between the germline ends. This chain's CDR3 is CASSQWAGEGYTF. The CDR3 coding sequence is TGCGCCAGCAGTCAATGGGCAGGGGAAGGCTACACCTTC.

This clonotype turned up a few times. The J gene is TRBJ1-3, the V gene TRBV11-2; D is possibly TRBD1 (5 bases). The CDR3 is 14 amino acids. CDR1 and CDR2 from the germline V gene are SGHAT and FQNNGV. The ends were cut back, 0 bases at V and 6 bases at J, with 9 bases in the middle. In DNA form, the CDR3 reads TGTGCCAGCAGCTTAGAAGGGGATGTAAACACCATATATTTT. Translating gives CASSLEGDVNTIYF.

This clonotype was counted between two and nine times. The chain carries TRBV7-9 and TRBJ1-5; D may be TRBD1 (6 bases). The CDR3 sequence is 16 residues long. Looked up from germline, CDR1 is SEHNR and CDR2 is FQNEAQ (reference sequence). V was shortened by 5 bases and J by 0 bases, with 14 bases between the two germline ends. This chain's CDR3 is CASSLGQPNSNQPQHF. In nucleotides, the CDR3 is TGTGCCAGCAGCCTTGGACAGCCAAATAGCAATCAGCCCCAGCATTTT. Full variable domain (remainder filled in from reference TRBV7-9 and TRBJ1-5): DTGVSQNPRHKITKRGQNVTFRCDPISEHNRLYWYRQTLGQGPEFLTYFQNEAQLEKSRLLSDRFSAERPKGSFSTLEIQRTEQGDSAMYLCASSLGQPNSNQPQHFGDGTRLSIL.

The chain uses TRBV7-6 and TRBJ2-1; D possibly corresponds to TRBD1 (5 bases). The V end was cut by 6 bases, the J end by 15 bases, with 24 bases between. The CDR3 is made up of 14 amino acids. Germline CDR1 reads SGHVS; CDR2 reads FNYEAQ. The DNA of the CDR3 is TGTGCCAGCAGTGACAAGATTGGGGCCACTCGGCGGTTCTTC. This encodes CASSDKIGATRRFF.

This clonotype came up a few times. This sequence joins TRBV5-4 and TRBJ1-1; possibly TRBD1 for D (5 bases). Trimming took off 2 bases at V and 1 base at J, with 12 bases between the two ends. The CDR3 is 15 residues long. Germline V gene lookup returns CDR1 SGHNT and CDR2 YYREEE (reference sequence). CDR3 nucleotide sequence: TGTGCCAGCAGCTTCGGCGGGGGGGAGAACACTGAAGCTTTCTTT. Protein product: CASSFGGGENTEAFF.

This clonotype was observed a handful of times. The J gene is TRBJ1-5, the V gene TRBV20-1; no reliable D call. Germline CDR1 and CDR2: DFQATT and SNEGSKA (reference sequence). V gave up 0 bases and J gave up 1 base, with 13 bases separating them. The CDR3 has 16 residues. Written as DNA, the CDR3 is TGCAGTGCTAGAGATCAAGCGGCCACGAGCAATCAGCCCCAGCATTTT. Translated: CSARDQAATSNQPQHF.

This clonotype was detected a few times. J is TRBJ2-3 and V is TRBV2; possible D gene TRBD2, 5 bases. The V gene's germline CDR1 is SNHLY and CDR2 FYNNEI. The CDR3 sequence is 16 residues long. V was clipped by 3 bases and J by 2 bases, with 15 bases between them. CDR3 sequence (DNA): TGTGCCAGCAGTGATCGGCGGGCAGGATTCACAGATACGCAGTATTTT. This sequence encodes CASSDRRAGFTDTQYF. Full variable domain (rest looked up from reference TRBV2 and TRBJ2-3): EPEVTQTPSHQVTQMGQEVILRCVPISNHLYFYWYRQILGQKVEFLVSFYNNEISEKSEIFDDQFSVERPDGSNFTLKIRSTKLEDSAMYFCASSDRRAGFTDTQYFGPGTRLTVL.

The gene calls are TRBV4-1 and TRBJ1-1; D is undetermined. This CDR3 has 16 amino acids. Germline V gene lookup returns CDR1 MGHRA and CDR2 YSYEKL. Trimming removed 2 bases at V and 0 bases at J, with 13 bases between. The CDR3 sequence is CASSQHSSRMNTEAFF. In DNA, the CDR3 is TGCGCCAGCAGCCAACACTCCAGTCGAATGAACACTGAAGCTTTCTTT.

This clonotype was picked up one time. The chain combines TRBV19 with TRBJ2-7, with TRBD2 matching 14 bases. The CDR3 contains 14 residues. The germline gives CDR1 LNHDA, CDR2 SQIVND (reference sequence). The trim removed 6 bases at V and 7 bases at J, leaving 5 bases unmatched. The CDR3 DNA follows: TGTGCCAGTAGGGGACTAGCGGGAGACTTGGAGCAGTACTTC. This sequence encodes CASRGLAGDLEQYF.

This clonotype showed up just a few times. The chain is built from TRBV11-2 and TRBJ2-1; 10 bases line up with TRBD1. The germline V gene encodes CDR1 SGHAT and CDR2 FQNNGV. The CDR3 is 19 residues long. V was clipped by 5 bases and J by 8 bases; unmatched bases: 21. In DNA, the CDR3 is TGTGCCAGCAGCCGCCGGGGGGACAGGGGCCCTATGAATCGTTATGAGCAGTTCTTC. It is translated as CASSRRGDRGPMNRYEQFF.

The gene calls are TRBV28 and TRBJ2-7, with 9 bases fitting TRBD2. This CDR3 region has 16 residues. The V gene's germline CDR1 is MDHEN and CDR2 SYDVKM. Unmatched junction bases numbered 11, after V lost 5 bases and J lost 3 bases. CDR3 region: CASSPLGSGRGYEQYF. In DNA form, the CDR3 reads TGTGCCAGCAGTCCCCTGGGTAGCGGGAGAGGCTACGAGCAGTACTTC.

The chain joins TRBV5-1 to TRBJ2-7; 8 positions match TRBD2. The CDR3 runs to 15 residues. Looked up from germline, CDR1 is SGHRS and CDR2 is YFSETQ. V was pared by 4 bases and J by 4 bases, with 10 bases of the junction left unmatched. The CDR3 DNA reads TGCGCCAGCAGCCTAGAATTAGCGGGAAGGTACGAGCAGTACTTC. It is translated as CASSLELAGRYEQYF.

This clonotype was counted a few times. Here the CDR3 DNA reads TGCGCCAGCAGCCAAGCCGGCAGGGGATCACCCCTCCACTTT. Amino acid sequence: CASSQAGRGSPLHF. The chain carries TRBV4-1 and TRBJ1-6; possible D gene TRBD1, 6 bases. Germline CDR1 and CDR2: MGHRA and YSYEKL. Deletions cut 1 base from V and 10 bases from J, with 11 bases between. The CDR3 has 14 residues.

At least ten counts were recorded for this clonotype. The rearrangement uses TRBV27 and TRBJ2-7; TRBD1 matches 7 bases. V was pared by 0 bases and J by 4 bases, with 3 bases of the junction left unmatched. Germline V gives CDR1 MNHEY, CDR2 SMNVEV (reference sequence). This CDR3 spans 14 amino acids. The CDR3 is CASSLSSRGYEQYF. The CDR3 DNA reads TGTGCCAGCAGTTTATCGTCCAGGGGGTACGAGCAGTACTTC.

Points on this clonotype: A junction end diverges from the germline sequence, so it may reflect a read error. The gene calls are TRBV20-1 and TRBJ2-1; TRBD2 matches at 8 bases. The CDR3 runs 15 residues. Germline CDR1 reads DFQATT; CDR2 reads SNEGSKA (reference sequence). For the CDR3, the DNA is TGCAGTGCTAGCAGACTAGCGCTCTCCTACTATGAGCAGTTCTTC. It encodes CSASRLALSYYEQFF.

The CDR3 protein is CASSLGTSSYEQYF. The CDR3, as DNA: TGTGCCAGCAGCCTCGGCACCAGCTCCTACGAGCAGTACTTC. This chain uses TRBV7-8 with TRBJ2-7; D not resolved. Trimming stripped 5 bases from V and 0 bases from J, with 11 bases between. The germline V gene encodes CDR1 SGHVS and CDR2 FQNEAQ. This CDR3 is 14 amino acids long. The complete variable domain, with remaining parts taken from reference TRBV7-8 and TRBJ2-7, reads GAGVSQSPRYKVAKRGQDVALRCDPISGHVSLFWYQQALGQGPEFLTYFQNEAQLDKSGLPSDRFFAERPEGSVSTLKIQRTQQEDSAVYLCASSLGTSSYEQYFGPGTRLTVT.

The table lists this clonotype with a few counts. The chain links TRBV7-8 to TRBJ2-4, with 9 bases identical to TRBD1. V trimming: 4 bases; J trimming: 2 bases; junction bases outside the gene matches: 6. Germline lookup yields CDR1 SGHVS and CDR2 FQNEAQ. There are 16 residues in the CDR3. The CDR3 is CASSSRQGGSKNIQYF. CDR3 coding DNA: TGTGCCAGCAGCTCCCGACAGGGGGGATCCAAAAACATTCAGTACTTC.

There are a few counts of this clonotype. V is TRBV20-1 and J is TRBJ2-7, with 8 nucleotides matching TRBD2. There are 13 residues in the CDR3. CDR1 is DFQATT, CDR2 SNEGSKA, per germline (reference sequence). V shed 3 bases, J shed 4 bases, and the junction held 5 bases outside the gene matches. DNA of the CDR3: TGCAGTGCTAGTGAGGGACTAGGTTACGAGCAGTACTTC. Translating it yields CSASEGLGYEQYF.

There are a few counts of this clonotype. The chain couples TRBV7-9 to TRBJ2-5, with D hard to call. The CDR3 is 13 residues long. The germline V and J ends were trimmed by 2 bases and 2 bases, with 6 bases remaining between them. Germline CDR1 and CDR2: SEHNR and FQNEAQ (reference sequence). CDR3 amino acids: CASSLLGQETQYF. For the CDR3, the DNA is TGTGCCAGCAGCTTATTAGGTCAAGAGACCCAGTACTTC.

The chain combines TRBV13 with TRBJ2-7; D perhaps matches TRBD2 (5 bases). Trimming cost V 0 bases and J 2 bases, with 8 bases left between them. The germline gives CDR1 PRHDT, CDR2 FYEKMQ (reference sequence). The CDR3 runs 14 residues. The CDR3 DNA follows: TGTGCCAGCAGCTTAGGACTAGGCGCCTACGAGCAGTACTTC. Translating gives CASSLGLGAYEQYF.